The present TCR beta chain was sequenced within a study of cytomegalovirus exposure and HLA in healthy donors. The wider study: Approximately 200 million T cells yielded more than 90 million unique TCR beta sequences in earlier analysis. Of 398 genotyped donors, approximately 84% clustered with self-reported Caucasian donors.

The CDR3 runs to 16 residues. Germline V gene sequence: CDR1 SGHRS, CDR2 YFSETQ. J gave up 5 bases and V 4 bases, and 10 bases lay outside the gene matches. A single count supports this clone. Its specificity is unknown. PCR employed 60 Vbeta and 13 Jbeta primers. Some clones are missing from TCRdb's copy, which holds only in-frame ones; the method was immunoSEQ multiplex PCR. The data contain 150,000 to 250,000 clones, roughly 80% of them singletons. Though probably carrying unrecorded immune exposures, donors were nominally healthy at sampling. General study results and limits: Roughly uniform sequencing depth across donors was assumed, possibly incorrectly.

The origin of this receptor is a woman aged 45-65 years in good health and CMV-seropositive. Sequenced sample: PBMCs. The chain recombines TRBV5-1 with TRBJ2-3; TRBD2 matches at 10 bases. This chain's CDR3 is CASSKLAGVGGDTQYF. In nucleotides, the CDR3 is TGCGCCAGCAGCAAGCTAGCGGGAGTAGGTGGAGATACGCAGTATTTT.